The TCR beta chain described here comes from a study of cytomegalovirus exposure and HLA in healthy donors. The study's findings and limits: A link between a missense DCLRE1C variant and TCR beta V- and J-gene trimming emerged from a later analysis. CMV serostatus stood as the only immune exposure information on hand. Reported findings show TCR beta sequences accurately forecast HLA-A and HLA-B alleles in most subjects.

Trimming pared 5 bases from V and 3 bases from J, leaving 10 bases between. This CDR3 region has 13 residues. Germline CDR1 SGHVS, CDR2 FNYEAQ. Use of 60 Vbeta and 13 Jbeta primers characterized the PCR. As originally analysed: Roughly 10 million shared chains were among the approximately 87 million unique TCR beta chains that a later analysis counted. The data were produced by immunoSEQ multiplex PCR, yet TCRdb's version contains in-frame clones alone and is incomplete. V and J calls and clone size follow that table, whereas D and trimming were derived from the DNA. The repertoire table contains 70,000 or so clones. Regarding this clone: What it binds is not known.

The TCR was taken from a boy under 18 in good health and CMV-seronegative. Material: PBMCs. The V gene is TRBV7-6, the J gene TRBJ1-1; maybe TRBD1 (6 bases). The CDR3 sequence is CASSPQGYTEAFF. The CDR3 region has the DNA TGTGCCAGCAGCCCCCAGGGGTACACTGAAGCTTTCTTT.